This is a list of T cell receptor beta chains from one sample in a study of OX40 agonist ivuxolimab in advanced cancers. This table comes from immunoSEQ multiplex PCR, and its TCRdb copy is limited to in-frame clones, with some not included. The sample shows tens of thousands of clones, roughly 94% of them seen only once. Sequencing was performed on CD4+ or CD8+ T cells sorted from blood, taken in a trial of the OX40 agonist ivuxolimab. Receptors were obtained from an adult with an advanced solid tumor such as melanoma, head and neck, liver or kidney cancer. Both conserved end residues are trimmed from each CDR3.

J gene | V gene | CDR3 protein
TRBJ1-1 | TRBV30 | AWSVLPGSTEAF
TRBJ2-7 | TRBV11-1 | ASSFRGPYEQY
TRBJ2-2 | TRBV29-1 | SVRQETGELF
TRBJ1-2 | TRBV6-5 | ASSYRSGVYGYT
TRBJ2-2 | TRBV7-9 | ASSSRDRVNTGELF
TRBJ2-1 | TRBV27 | ASSPTGPSEQF
TRBJ2-7 | TRBV7-9 | ASSAWGSSYEQY
TRBJ2-1 | TRBV7-7 | ASSLGLAGAYNEQF
TRBJ2-7 | TRBV28 | ASSQDRGARY
TRBJ2-2 | TRBV7-3 | ASSPFGGELF
TRBJ1-5 | TRBV30 | AWSVGLGDQPQH
TRBJ2-7 | TRBV28 | ASSLYNEQY
TRBJ2-5 | TRBV10-3 | AISAYRGQETQY
TRBJ1-2 | TRBV5-5 | ASSSGGGRDYQGYT
TRBJ2-1 | TRBV6-6 | ASSFYGAGPYNEQF
TRBJ2-7 | TRBV14 | ASSRQGSSYEQY
TRBJ2-1 | TRBV27 | ASSLSREETYNEQF
TRBJ1-5 | TRBV27 | ASSLRGSNQPQH
TRBJ2-3 | TRBV5-5 | ASIQGDFTDTQY
TRBJ2-1 | TRBV25-1 | ATPGPFDDEQF
TRBJ2-3 | TRBV14 | ASSLGQGNPDTQY
TRBJ2-7 | TRBV19 | ASSASAGWREQY
TRBJ1-3 | TRBV9 | ASSDHRNTIY
TRBJ1-1 | TRBV19 | ASSIRWVNEAF
TRBJ2-5 | TRBV2 | ASSEVASGKTQY
TRBJ2-1 | TRBV14 | ASSQVSVGEQF
TRBJ2-2 | TRBV19 | ASSMTSGNTGELF
TRBJ1-5 | TRBV4-1 | ASSQEETGGWAQH
TRBJ2-6 | TRBV2 | ASSEQLTRGQEGANVLT
TRBJ2-1 | TRBV27 | ASSSYQGEHEQF
TRBJ1-5 | TRBV27 | ASSLTGTQPQH
TRBJ2-7 | TRBV5-6 | ASRFVGSYEQY
TRBJ2-2 | TRBV13 | ASSLGLPGATNTGELF
TRBJ1-4 | TRBV11-2 | ASSLVEYGTAPNEKLF
TRBJ2-1 | TRBV7-8 | ASSLTIGLVNEQF
TRBJ2-1 | TRBV13 | ASSLGQTGVFSYNEQF
TRBJ2-3 | TRBV13 | ASSSGLAGGRDTQY
TRBJ1-5 | TRBV14 | ASSQVGGQPQH
TRBJ1-5 | TRBV11-3 | ASSFGGISNQPQH
TRBJ1-4 | TRBV7-9 | ASSPRDEKLF
TRBJ2-2 | TRBV7-3 | ASSLVGGGQTGELF
TRBJ2-7 | TRBV4-1 | ASSQYPLGERPYEQY
TRBJ2-7 | TRBV4-2 | ASSHPAPKSGRTWEQY
TRBJ1-1 | TRBV11-1 | ASSLDNSGLMNTEAF
TRBJ2-2 | TRBV7-6 | ASSEASGSLTGELF
TRBJ1-1 | TRBV2 | ASSTPSWAF
TRBJ2-3 | TRBV9 | ASSVLGSTDTQY
TRBJ1-2 | TRBV7-9 | ASSLNRESAYGYT
TRBJ2-7 | TRBV5-4 | ASSLVAGGSYEQY
TRBJ2-5 | TRBV9 | ASSDPGTSFEETQY
TRBJ2-1 | TRBV27 | ASTSGGASYNEQF
TRBJ2-1 | TRBV7-6 | ASSTRSGVNEQF
TRBJ2-7 | TRBV27 | ASSFTPGQGIYEQY
TRBJ2-7 | TRBV5-6 | ASNQRNSYEQY